The clone carrying this TCR beta chain has just a few counts. Repertoires were generated with immunoSEQ multiplex PCR, while TCRdb's copy carries only in-frame clones and drops some. Here the sample spans some 16,000 clones, 82% being singletons. The germline V gene has CDR1 LGHDT and CDR2 YNNKEL (reference sequence). V was clipped by 7 bases and J by 5 bases, with 14 bases between them. The CDR3 totals 13 residues. The data derive from a study of blood T cell repertoires in COVID-19. Sequenced input: peripheral blood. V and J are TRBV3-1 (or the pseudogene TRBV3-2) and TRBJ1-1; no definite D call. This sequence was found in an older man with active or convalescent COVID-19. In nucleotides, the CDR3 is TGTGCCAGCACCTATCCGGGAGGGACTGAAGCTTTCTTT. Residues: CASTYPGGTEAFF.